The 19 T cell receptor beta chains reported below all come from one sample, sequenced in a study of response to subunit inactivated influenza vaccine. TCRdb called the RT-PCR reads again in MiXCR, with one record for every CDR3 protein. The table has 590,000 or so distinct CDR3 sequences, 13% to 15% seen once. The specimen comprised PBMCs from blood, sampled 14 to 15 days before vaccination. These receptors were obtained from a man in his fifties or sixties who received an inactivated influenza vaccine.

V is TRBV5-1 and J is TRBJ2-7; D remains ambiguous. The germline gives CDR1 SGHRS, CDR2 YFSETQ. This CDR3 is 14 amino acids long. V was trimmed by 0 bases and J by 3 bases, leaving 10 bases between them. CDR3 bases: TGCGCCAGCAGCTTGGGACTTGTGCTCTACGAGCAGTACTTC. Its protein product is CASSLGLVLYEQYF. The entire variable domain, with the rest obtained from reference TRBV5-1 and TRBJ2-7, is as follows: KAGVTQTPRYLIKTRGQQVTLSCSPISGHRSVSWYQQTPGQGLQFLFEYFSETQRNKGNFPGRFSGRQFSNSRSEMNVSTLELGDSALYLCASSLGLVLYEQYFGPGTRLTVT.

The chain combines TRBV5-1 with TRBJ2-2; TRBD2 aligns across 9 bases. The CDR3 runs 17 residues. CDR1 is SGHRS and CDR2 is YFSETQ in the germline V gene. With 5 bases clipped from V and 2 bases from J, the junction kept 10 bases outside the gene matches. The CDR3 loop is CASRRQGGGANTGELFF. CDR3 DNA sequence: TGCGCCAGCAGACGACAAGGCGGGGGGGCCAACACCGGGGAGCTGTTTTTT.

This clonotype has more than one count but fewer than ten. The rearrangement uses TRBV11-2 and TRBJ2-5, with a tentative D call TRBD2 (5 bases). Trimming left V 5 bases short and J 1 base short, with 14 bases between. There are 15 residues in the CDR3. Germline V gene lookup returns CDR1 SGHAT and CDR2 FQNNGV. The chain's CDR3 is CASSPSLAFQETQYF. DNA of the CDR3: TGTGCCAGCAGCCCCTCATTAGCGTTCCAAGAGACCCAGTACTTC. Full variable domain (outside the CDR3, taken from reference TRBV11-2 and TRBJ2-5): EAGVAQSPRYKIIEKRQSVAFWCNPISGHATLYWYQQILGQGPKLLIQFQNNGVVDDSQLPKDRFSAERLKGVDSTLKIQPAKLEDSAVYLCASSPSLAFQETQYFGPGTRLLVL.

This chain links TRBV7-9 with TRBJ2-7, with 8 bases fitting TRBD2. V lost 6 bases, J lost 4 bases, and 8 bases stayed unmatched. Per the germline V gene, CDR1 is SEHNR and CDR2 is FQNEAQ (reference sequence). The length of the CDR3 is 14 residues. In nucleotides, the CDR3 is TGTGCCAGCAGTTCGGGACTAGATCATTACGAGCAGTACTTC. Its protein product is CASSSGLDHYEQYF.

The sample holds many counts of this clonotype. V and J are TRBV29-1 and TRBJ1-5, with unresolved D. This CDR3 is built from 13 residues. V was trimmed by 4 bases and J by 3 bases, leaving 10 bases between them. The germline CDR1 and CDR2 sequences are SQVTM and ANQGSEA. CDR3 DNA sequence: TGCAGCGTTGCGCCAGGCGTCAATCAGCCCCAGCATTTT. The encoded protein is CSVAPGVNQPQHF. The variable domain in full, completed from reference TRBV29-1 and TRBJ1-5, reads SAVISQKPSRDICQRGTSLTIQCQVDSQVTMMFWYRQQPGQSLTLIATANQGSEATYESGFVIDKFPISRPNLTFSTLTVSNMSPEDSSIYLCSVAPGVNQPQHFGDGTRLSIL.

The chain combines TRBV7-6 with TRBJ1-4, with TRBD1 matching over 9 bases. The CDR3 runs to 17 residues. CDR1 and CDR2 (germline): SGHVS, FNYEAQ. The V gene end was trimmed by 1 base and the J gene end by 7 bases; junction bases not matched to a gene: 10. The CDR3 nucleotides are TGTGCCAGCAGCTTAGAAGGGGGGACAGGGACGACTGAAAAACTGTTTTTT. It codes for CASSLEGGTGTTEKLFF.

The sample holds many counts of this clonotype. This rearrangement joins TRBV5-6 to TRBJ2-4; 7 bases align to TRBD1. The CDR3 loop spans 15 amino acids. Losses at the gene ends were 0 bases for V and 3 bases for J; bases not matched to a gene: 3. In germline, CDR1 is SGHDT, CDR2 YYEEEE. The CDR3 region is CASSLEGTVKNIQYF. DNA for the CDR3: TGTGCCAGCAGCTTGGAAGGGACAGTCAAAAACATTCAGTACTTC.

As DNA, the CDR3 is TGTGCCAGCAGCGTAGAAGGTAGTCGTCGGGATACGCAGTATTTT. This codes for CASSVEGSRRDTQYF. V is TRBV9 and J is TRBJ2-3; no clear D. With 0 bases removed from V and 6 bases from J, the gap between germline ends came to 14 bases. CDR1 is SGDLS and CDR2 is YYNGEE in the germline V gene. The CDR3 loop spans 15 amino acids.

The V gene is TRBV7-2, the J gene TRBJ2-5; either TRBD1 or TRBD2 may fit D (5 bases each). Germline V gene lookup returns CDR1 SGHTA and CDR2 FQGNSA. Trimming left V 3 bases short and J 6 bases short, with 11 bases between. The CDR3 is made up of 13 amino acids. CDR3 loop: CASSLGPGKTQYF. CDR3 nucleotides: TGTGCCAGCAGCTTGGGACCGGGGAAGACCCAGTACTTC.

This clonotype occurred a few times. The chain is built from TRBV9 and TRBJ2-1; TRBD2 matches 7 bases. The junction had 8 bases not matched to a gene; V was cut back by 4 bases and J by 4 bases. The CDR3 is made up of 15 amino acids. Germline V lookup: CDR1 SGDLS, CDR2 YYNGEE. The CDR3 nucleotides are TGTGCCAGCAGCCCCCAGCGGGAAGCGTACAATGAGCAGTTCTTC. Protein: CASSPQREAYNEQFF.

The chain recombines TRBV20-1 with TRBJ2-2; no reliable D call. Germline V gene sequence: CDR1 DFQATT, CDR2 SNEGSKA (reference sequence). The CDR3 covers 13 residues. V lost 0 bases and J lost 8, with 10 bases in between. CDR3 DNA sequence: TGCAGTGCTAGAGACTATGGTAGAGGGGAGCTGTTTTTT. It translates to CSARDYGRGELFF.

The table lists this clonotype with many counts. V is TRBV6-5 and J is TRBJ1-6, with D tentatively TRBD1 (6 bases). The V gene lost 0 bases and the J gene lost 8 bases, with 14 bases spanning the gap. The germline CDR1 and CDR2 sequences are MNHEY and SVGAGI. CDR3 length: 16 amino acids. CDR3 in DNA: TGTGCCAGCAGTTACTCGAGGGGGGGCGCGGATTCACCCCTCCACTTT. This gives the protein CASSYSRGGADSPLHF.

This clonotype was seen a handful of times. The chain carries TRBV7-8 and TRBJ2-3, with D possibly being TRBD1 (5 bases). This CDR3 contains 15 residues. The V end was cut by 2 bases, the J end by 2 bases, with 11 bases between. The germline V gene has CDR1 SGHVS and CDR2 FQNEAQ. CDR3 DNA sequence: TGTGCCAGCAGCTTATATTTGGACAACACAGATACGCAGTATTTT. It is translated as CASSLYLDNTDTQYF. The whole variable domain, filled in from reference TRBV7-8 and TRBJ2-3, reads GAGVSQSPRYKVAKRGQDVALRCDPISGHVSLFWYQQALGQGPEFLTYFQNEAQLDKSGLPSDRFFAERPEGSVSTLKIQRTQQEDSAVYLCASSLYLDNTDTQYFGPGTRLTVL.

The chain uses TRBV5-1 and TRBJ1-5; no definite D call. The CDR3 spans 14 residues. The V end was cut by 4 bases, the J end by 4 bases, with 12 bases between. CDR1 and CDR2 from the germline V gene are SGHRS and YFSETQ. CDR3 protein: CASSPGSDNQPQHF. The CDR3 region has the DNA TGCGCCAGCAGCCCCGGGTCAGATAATCAGCCCCAGCATTTT.

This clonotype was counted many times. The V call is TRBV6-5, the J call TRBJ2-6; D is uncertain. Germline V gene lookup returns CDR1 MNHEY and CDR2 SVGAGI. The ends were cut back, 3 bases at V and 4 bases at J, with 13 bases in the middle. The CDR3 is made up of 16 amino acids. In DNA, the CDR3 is TGTGCCAGCAGTTATTCCGTGTCAGTCGGGGCCAACGTCCTGACTTTC. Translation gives CASSYSVSVGANVLTF.

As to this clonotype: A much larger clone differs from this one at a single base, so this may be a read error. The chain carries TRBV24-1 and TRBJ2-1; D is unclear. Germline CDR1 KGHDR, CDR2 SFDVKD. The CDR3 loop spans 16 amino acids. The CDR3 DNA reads TGTGCCAACAGTGACTCCTTCTCAAGCTCCTACAATGAGCAGTTCTTC. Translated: CANSDSFSSSYNEQFF.

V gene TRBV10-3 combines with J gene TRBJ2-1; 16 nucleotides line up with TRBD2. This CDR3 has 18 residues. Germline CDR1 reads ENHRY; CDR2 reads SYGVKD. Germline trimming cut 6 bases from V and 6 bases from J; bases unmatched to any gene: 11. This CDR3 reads CAISPGLAGGPAGNEQFF. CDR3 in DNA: TGTGCCATCAGCCCGGGACTAGCGGGAGGGCCCGCCGGCAATGAGCAGTTCTTC.

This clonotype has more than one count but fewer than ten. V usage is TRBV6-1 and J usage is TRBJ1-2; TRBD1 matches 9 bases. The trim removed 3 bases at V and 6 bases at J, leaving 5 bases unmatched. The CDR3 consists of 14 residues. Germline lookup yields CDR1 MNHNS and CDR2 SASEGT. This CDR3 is CASSERRDRDGYTF. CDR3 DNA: TGTGCCAGCAGTGAGAGACGGGACAGGGATGGCTACACCTTC.

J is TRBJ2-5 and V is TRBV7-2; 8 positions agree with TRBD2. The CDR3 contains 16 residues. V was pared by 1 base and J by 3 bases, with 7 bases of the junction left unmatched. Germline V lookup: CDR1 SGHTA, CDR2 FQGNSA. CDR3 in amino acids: CASSLVGGRPKETQYF. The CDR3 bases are TGTGCCAGCAGCTTAGTAGGCGGGAGGCCCAAAGAGACCCAGTACTTC. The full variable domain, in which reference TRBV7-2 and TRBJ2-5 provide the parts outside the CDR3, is GAGVSQSPSNKVTEKGKDVELRCDPISGHTALYWYRQSLGQGLEFLIYFQGNSAPDKSGLPSDRFSAERTGGSVSTLTIQRTQQEDSAVYLCASSLVGGRPKETQYFGPGTRLLVL.